The clone carrying this T cell receptor (beta chain) turned up a few times. Its antigen remains unknown. One base away lies a much larger clone, so this may be a sequencing read error. These data originate in a study of T cells after yellow fever vaccination. Study-wide findings and caveats: There was a small share of clonotypes that showed up in both the CD4 and CD8 compartments. Weaker, the secondary response had a peak occurring faster, on day 5 versus 15.

This CDR3 has 11 amino acids. The V gene's germline CDR1 is SEHNR and CDR2 FQNEAQ (reference sequence). The V end was cut by 2 bases, the J end by 9 bases, with 5 bases between. Researchers made TCR cDNA using 5'RACE template switching, and this step added a universal primer site and UMIs. In TCRdb, the 5' RACE reads were re-called with MiXCR into one record per CDR3 protein. Among 400,000 to 650,000 distinct CDR3 sequences listed, 20% to 25% were seen once. The source of this sequence is a young man who received the YFV17D yellow fever vaccine. The sequenced sample was PBMCs, obtained approximately 22 days after the first yellow fever vaccination. The chain employs TRBV7-9 and TRBJ2-1, with D uncertain. In DNA form, the CDR3 reads TGTGCCAGCAGCTTAAGGATTGAGCAGTTCTTC. The encoded protein is CASSLRIEQFF.